A single sample is the source of the 21 T cell receptor beta chains below, sequenced in a study of control samples from healthy donors and cancer patients (dated by TCRdb to the early 2020s). The library was made by the immunoSEQ multiplex PCR assay. Here the immuneACCESS table is served through TCRdb, limited to in-frame sequences with V and J called. Missing clones are a known gap in these copies; in checked studies unresolved V genes cover under half, and the rest lacks a known reason. Here the sample has about 64,000 clones; 92% occur a single time. The ten most abundant clones make up about 1.8% of the sample. What was sequenced was PBMCs. All receptors come from a man aged 35-49 years with colorectal cancer.

The V gene is TRBV6-5, the J gene TRBJ2-7; 12 bases agree with TRBD1. The V gene's germline CDR1 is MNHEY and CDR2 SVGAGI. V lost 4 bases and J lost 7; bases outside the gene matches: 5. This CDR3 region has 14 residues. CDR3 in DNA: TGTGCCAGCAGTTCAGGGACAGGGGGCCGGGAGCAGTACTTC. Its protein product is CASSSGTGGREQYF.

This rearrangement joins TRBV19 to TRBJ1-2, with D possibly matching TRBD1 (5 bases). The germline gives CDR1 LNHDA, CDR2 SQIVND (reference sequence). V was pared by 5 bases and J by 6 bases, with 19 bases between. The length of the CDR3 is 15 residues. The CDR3 is CASSPDSTGLNGYTF. The CDR3 nucleotides read TGTGCCAGTAGTCCCGACTCCACAGGTCTCAATGGCTACACCTTC.

The V gene is TRBV12-2, the J gene TRBJ1-3. TRBV12-2 is a pseudogene locus. The CDR3 length is 16 residues. The CDR3 DNA is TGTGCAAGTCGCTCCGGGGGGATACACTCTGGAAACACCATATATTTT. Its protein product is CASRSGGIHSGNTIYF.

The J gene is TRBJ1-2, the V gene TRBV19; unclear D gene. The CDR3 is 15 residues long. Trimming stripped 7 bases from V and 1 base from J, with 16 bases between. The germline V gene encodes CDR1 LNHDA and CDR2 SQIVND (reference sequence). The CDR3 nucleotides are TGTGCCAGTACTACCCAACCCCTCCTTAACTATGGCTACACCTTC. Protein product: CASTTQPLLNYGYTF.

The chain uses TRBV12-3 or TRBV12-4 and TRBJ2-3, with D possibly TRBD2 on 6 matching bases. V was trimmed by 9 bases and J by 6 bases, leaving 10 bases between them. The CDR3 loop spans 11 amino acids. The CDR3 region has the DNA TGTGCCAGTTGGGGGGTCGATACGCAGTATTTT. Translated, it gives CASWGVDTQYF.

The V call is TRBV9, the J call TRBJ1-2, with 10 nucleotides matching TRBD1. The CDR3 is made up of 15 amino acids. The germline CDR1 and CDR2 sequences are SGDLS and YYNGEE. V lost 3 bases, J lost 2 bases, and 4 bases stayed unmatched. CDR3 sequence reads: CASSELTGGNYGYTF. In DNA form, the CDR3 reads TGTGCCAGCAGCGAGCTGACAGGGGGCAACTATGGCTACACCTTC. Based on the CDR3 plus reference TRBV9 and TRBJ1-2, the full variable domain is DSGVTQTPKHLITATGQRVTLRCSPRSGDLSVYWYQQSLDQGLQFLIQYYNGEERAKGNILERFSAQQFPDLHSELNLSSLELGDSALYFCASSELTGGNYGYTFGSGTRLTVV.

The chain employs TRBV6-5 and TRBJ1-1, with D hard to call. Trimming shortened V by 6 bases and J by 4 bases, and 15 bases separated the two germline ends. Germline loops: CDR1 MNHEY, CDR2 SVGAGI. CDR3 length: 14 amino acids. In nucleotides, the CDR3 is TGTGCCAGCAGCCGATCCGCGGTTGGCACTGAAGCTTTCTTT. Protein: CASSRSAVGTEAFF.

The gene calls are TRBV4-1 and TRBJ2-7; 9 positions agree with TRBD2. The CDR3 spans 19 residues. The V gene end was trimmed by 4 bases and the J gene end by 1 base; junction bases not matched to a gene: 17. Germline values: CDR1 MGHRA, CDR2 YSYEKL. In nucleotides, the CDR3 is TGCGCCAGCAGCCTTTACGGGAGTAGCGGGGGCCCGAGGTCCTACGAGCAGTACTTC. Protein product: CASSLYGSSGGPRSYEQYF.

The chain has TRBV7-9 and TRBJ1-1; D is ambiguous. Trimming took 5 bases from V and 1 from J, leaving 11 bases between them. CDR3 size: 14 residues. Germline CDR1 is SEHNR and CDR2 is FQNEAQ (reference sequence). The CDR3 sequence: CASSPRTENTEAFF. The CDR3 DNA sequence: TGTGCCAGCAGCCCAAGGACTGAGAACACTGAAGCTTTCTTT.

The V call is TRBV5-1, the J call TRBJ2-3, with a weak D call TRBD1 (6 bases). Germline CDR1 SGHRS, CDR2 YFSETQ. V lost 0 bases and J 4 bases, leaving 15 bases between the germline ends. This CDR3 is 16 amino acids long. The CDR3 region has the DNA TGCGCCAGCAGCTTGGGCAGCCAGGGGACCCCAGATACGCAGTATTTT. Protein sequence: CASSLGSQGTPDTQYF.

The chain couples TRBV6-5 to TRBJ1-2; possibly TRBD1 for D (5 bases). V lost 8 bases and J 8 bases, leaving 12 bases between the germline ends. The CDR3 has 11 amino acids. CDR1 and CDR2 from the germline V gene are MNHEY and SVGAGI. The CDR3 loop is CASRGGWGYTF. In DNA, the CDR3 is TGTGCCAGCCGCGGGGGATGGGGCTACACCTTC.

V and J are TRBV9 and TRBJ1-1; D not resolved. There are 13 residues in the CDR3. Looked up from germline, CDR1 is SGDLS and CDR2 is YYNGEE. Between the trimmed V and J ends, which lost 1 base and 7 bases, there was a span of 11 bases. CDR3 nucleotide sequence: TGTGCCAGCAGCGTATGGCAAGGGAGTGAAGCTTTCTTT. It is translated as CASSVWQGSEAFF.

This chain joins TRBV19 and TRBJ1-5; TRBD1 might be the D (5 bases). V dropped 5 bases and J dropped 5 bases, with 10 bases sitting between them. Germline V CDR1 and CDR2: LNHDA, SQIVND (reference sequence). There are 13 residues in the CDR3. The CDR3 loop reads CASSRQGYQPQHF. The CDR3 DNA is TGTGCCAGTAGTCGGCAGGGCTATCAGCCCCAGCATTTT.

CDR3 bases: TGTGCCAGCAGCCCCCAGGGGGCCAATGAGCAGTTCTTC. As protein: CASSPQGANEQFF. V usage is TRBV5-8 and J usage is TRBJ2-1; 8 bases fit TRBD1. The CDR3 sequence is 13 residues long. V shed 4 bases and J 6 bases; nucleotides not matched to a gene: 3. From germline, CDR1 is SGHTS and CDR2 YDEGEE.

This sequence joins TRBV7-7 and TRBJ2-5; D might be TRBD1 (6 bases). CDR1 and CDR2 from the germline V gene are SSHAT and FNYEAQ (reference sequence). V was cut by 1 base and J by 1 base, with 10 bases left in between. CDR3 length: 15 amino acids. This CDR3 is CASSLGVGGQETQYF. Written as DNA, the CDR3 is TGTGCCAGCAGCTTAGGTGTAGGGGGCCAAGAGACCCAGTACTTC. The full variable domain, rest sourced from reference TRBV7-7 and TRBJ2-5, is GAGVSQSPRYKVTKRGQDVTLRCDPISSHATLYWYQQALGQGPEFLTYFNYEAQPDKSGLPSDRFSAERPEGSISTLTIQRTEQRDSAMYRCASSLGVGGQETQYFGPGTRLLVL.

This chain uses TRBV18 with TRBJ1-1; TRBD1 agrees at 8 bases. Germline loops: CDR1 KGHSH, CDR2 LQKENI. The J segment lost 0 bases and the V segment lost 3 bases, leaving 3 bases of the junction unmatched. The CDR3 contains 15 residues. CDR3 residues: CASSPRTGMNTEAFF. DNA for the CDR3: TGTGCCAGCTCACCTCGGACAGGGATGAACACTGAAGCTTTCTTT.

The CDR3 coding sequence is TGTGCCAGCAGCGTAGTCTCAACTACGAACACTGAAGCTTTCTTT. Protein sequence: CASSVVSTTNTEAFF. The chain links TRBV9 to TRBJ1-1; D call uncertain. Trimming cost V 0 bases and J 1 base, with 10 bases left between them. The CDR3 runs to 15 residues. The germline V gene has CDR1 SGDLS and CDR2 YYNGEE. The full variable domain, in which reference TRBV9 and TRBJ1-1 provide the parts outside the CDR3, is DSGVTQTPKHLITATGQRVTLRCSPRSGDLSVYWYQQSLDQGLQFLIQYYNGEERAKGNILERFSAQQFPDLHSELNLSSLELGDSALYFCASSVVSTTNTEAFFGQGTRLTVV.

V is TRBV5-1 and J is TRBJ2-7; D may be TRBD1 (6 bases). Germline lookup yields CDR1 SGHRS and CDR2 YFSETQ. The CDR3 spans 15 residues. The V end was cut by 4 bases, the J end by 1 base, with 15 bases between. CDR3 DNA sequence: TGCGCCAGCAGCCCGGACAGATATACATCCTACGAGCAGTACTTC. Translation gives CASSPDRYTSYEQYF. Based on the CDR3 plus reference TRBV5-1 and TRBJ2-7, the full variable domain is KAGVTQTPRYLIKTRGQQVTLSCSPISGHRSVSWYQQTPGQGLQFLFEYFSETQRNKGNFPGRFSGRQFSNSRSEMNVSTLELGDSALYLCASSPDRYTSYEQYFGPGTRLTVT.

The J gene is TRBJ1-5, the V gene TRBV11-2; no clear D gene. The germline V gene has CDR1 SGHAT and CDR2 FQNNGV. V lost 3 bases and J lost 9, with 9 bases in between. The CDR3 has 12 amino acids. The CDR3 DNA follows: TGTGCCAGCAGCTTTCAAGAGGGGCCCCAGCATTTT. Translating gives CASSFQEGPQHF.

The V and J genes are TRBV19 and TRBJ2-3, with 9 bases aligning to TRBD1. The germline V gene has CDR1 LNHDA and CDR2 SQIVND (reference sequence). The CDR3 sequence is 15 residues long. J was trimmed by 0 bases and V by 8 bases; bases with no gene match: 6. The CDR3 DNA reads TGTGCCAGTGGGACAGGGCCGCCGAGCACAGATACGCAGTATTTT. It encodes CASGTGPPSTDTQYF.

The J gene is TRBJ2-3, the V gene TRBV19; 7 bases line up with TRBD2. Germline loops: CDR1 LNHDA, CDR2 SQIVND (reference sequence). V dropped 4 bases and J dropped 2; count of bases not matched to a gene: 3. The CDR3 is 14 amino acids. The CDR3: CASSRTRYTDTQYF. In DNA form, the CDR3 reads TGTGCCAGTAGTAGGACTAGATACACAGATACGCAGTATTTT.